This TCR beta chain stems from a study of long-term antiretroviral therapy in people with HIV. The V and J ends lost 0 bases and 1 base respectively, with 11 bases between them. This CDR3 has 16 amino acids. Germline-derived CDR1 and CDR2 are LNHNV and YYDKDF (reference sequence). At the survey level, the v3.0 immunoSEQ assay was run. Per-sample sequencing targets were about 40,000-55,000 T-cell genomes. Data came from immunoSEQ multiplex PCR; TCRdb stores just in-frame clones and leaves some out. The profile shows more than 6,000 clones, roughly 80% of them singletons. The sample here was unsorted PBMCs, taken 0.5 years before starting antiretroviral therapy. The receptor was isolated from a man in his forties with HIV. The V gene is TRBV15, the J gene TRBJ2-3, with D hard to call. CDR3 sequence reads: CATSRDGSGGTDTQYF. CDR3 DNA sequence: TGTGCCACCAGCAGAGATGGCTCTGGAGGCACAGATACGCAGTATTTT.